The next 10 T cell receptor beta chains were all read from a single sample in a study of beta chain features in type 1 diabetes. What was sequenced were expressed TCRB transcripts, since all of the isolated RNA had been reverse transcribed. TCRdb's table, derived via immunoSEQ multiplex PCR, lists solely in-frame clones and lacks some. The sample has about 140,000 clones; 9.5% to 10% are singletons. The sample consisted of central memory CD4+ T cells from blood. All receptors derive from a woman aged 40 to 50 in good health.

Many counts were recorded for this clone. The CDR3 DNA reads as TGTGCCATCAGTGATACCGACAGGGCCGAGCAGTACTTC. Encoded protein: CAISDTDRAEQYF. The chain links TRBV10-3 to TRBJ2-7, with 7 positions matching TRBD1. The CDR3 is 13 amino acids. Germline CDR1 and CDR2: ENHRY and SYGVKD. V was pared by 3 bases and J by 6 bases, with 5 bases of the junction left unmatched.

This clone was counted a few times. The chain combines TRBV6-1 with TRBJ1-5; 8 nucleotides agree with TRBD1. CDR3 length: 15 residues. Looked up from germline, CDR1 is MNHNS and CDR2 is SASEGT. V was pared by 3 bases and J by 4 bases, with 5 bases of the junction left unmatched. This chain's CDR3 is CASSDRTGPNQPQHF. CDR3 nucleotides: TGTGCCAGCAGTGACCGGACAGGGCCAAATCAGCCCCAGCATTTT.

The V call is TRBV20-1, the J call TRBJ2-5; possibly TRBD2 for D (5 bases). The V end was cut by 5 bases, the J end by 5 bases, with 9 bases between. The CDR3 covers 11 residues. Germline V CDR1 and CDR2: DFQATT, SNEGSKA (reference sequence). This CDR3 is CSARGRETQYF. The CDR3 nucleotides read TGCAGTGCTCGCGGGCGGGAGACCCAGTACTTC.

The chain has TRBV5-1 and TRBJ1-1; 7 bases agree with TRBD1. This CDR3 has 14 amino acids. The junction had 6 bases not matched to a gene; V was cut back by 3 bases and J by 4 bases. Germline V gene sequence: CDR1 SGHRS, CDR2 YFSETQ. CDR3 region: CASSSQGLSTEAFF. The CDR3 coding sequence is TGCGCCAGCAGCTCACAGGGGTTGAGCACTGAAGCTTTCTTT.

The J gene is TRBJ1-2, the V gene TRBV25-1; TRBD1 aligns across 7 bases. With V trimmed by 6 bases and J by 6 bases, 7 bases remained unmatched. CDR3 size: 13 residues. Germline V lookup: CDR1 MGHDK, CDR2 SYGVNS. In DNA, the CDR3 is TGTGCCAGCAGACCATCCGGACAGGATGGCTACACCTTC. Translating it yields CASRPSGQDGYTF.

The DNA of the CDR3 is TGTGCTAGTGGTCGACAGGGGAAGCAGCCCCAGCATTTT. As protein: CASGRQGKQPQHF. V usage is TRBV12-5 and J usage is TRBJ1-5, with 8 bases matching TRBD1. Germline assignment: CDR1 LGHNT and CDR2 FRNRAP. The CDR3 consists of 13 residues. The ends lost 5 bases at V and 7 bases at J; junction bases unmatched: 4.

This clone has a handful of counts. The genes are TRBV29-1 and TRBJ2-3, with D possibly TRBD1 on 7 matching bases. The CDR3 extends over 13 amino acids. Per germline, CDR1 SQVTM and CDR2 ANQGSEA. The V end was cut by 7 bases, the J end by 2 bases, with 13 bases between. The CDR3 DNA sequence: TGCAGCGCCGCAGGGGGGCTCACAGATACGCAGTATTTT. Protein: CSAAGGLTDTQYF.

This clone occurred a few times. The rearrangement uses TRBV2 and TRBJ2-5, with 14 bases fitting TRBD2. The CDR3 has 16 amino acids. Germline trimming cut 6 bases from V and 7 bases from J; bases unmatched to any gene: 10. Germline assignment: CDR1 SNHLY and CDR2 FYNNEI. CDR3 sequence: CASRAGTSGGEGTQYF. In DNA form, the CDR3 reads TGTGCCAGCAGGGCCGGGACTAGCGGGGGCGAGGGGACCCAGTACTTC.

This clone was counted many times. V and J are TRBV7-9 and TRBJ2-7; D not certain. CDR1 and CDR2 (germline): SEHNR, FQNEAQ (reference sequence). This CDR3 spans 12 amino acids. V dropped 1 base and J dropped 5 bases, with 6 bases sitting between them. For the CDR3, the DNA is TGTGCCAGCAGCTTAGTTGAGGACGAGCAGTACTTC. Its protein is CASSLVEDEQYF.

The rearrangement uses TRBV7-2 and TRBJ1-3; 12 nucleotides match TRBD1. Germline CDR1 is SGHTA and CDR2 is FQGNSA. CDR3 length equals 15 residues. J was trimmed by 2 bases and V by 5 bases; bases with no gene match: 1. The CDR3 nucleotides are TGTGCCAGCAGCCGGGACAGGGGGCCTGGAAACACCATATATTTT. Translation: CASSRDRGPGNTIYF.